One and the same sample provided the 26 T cell receptor beta chains below, sequenced in a study of T cell responses to AZD1222 COVID-19 vaccine. Some clones are missing from TCRdb's copy, which holds only in-frame ones; the method was immunoSEQ multiplex PCR. The sample lists 78,000 or so clones; around 82% were seen once. The sample was peripheral blood, taken 28 days after the second AZD1222 dose. Receptors were obtained from an adult who received the AZD1222 COVID-19 vaccine.

This clone occurred once. The chain is built from TRBV7-9 and TRBJ1-1; D unresolved. The length of the CDR3 is 12 residues. Per germline, CDR1 SEHNR and CDR2 FQNEAQ (reference sequence). Trimming stripped 4 bases from V and 7 bases from J, with 10 bases between. The CDR3 DNA follows: TGTGCCAGCAGCTCTATGGTCCTTGAAGCTTTCTTT. This codes for CASSSMVLEAFF. The full variable domain, in which reference TRBV7-9 and TRBJ1-1 provide the parts outside the CDR3, is DTGVSQNPRHKITKRGQNVTFRCDPISEHNRLYWYRQTLGQGPEFLTYFQNEAQLEKSRLLSDRFSAERPKGSFSTLEIQRTEQGDSAMYLCASSSMVLEAFFGQGTRLTVV.

This rearrangement joins TRBV30 to TRBJ2-7; 8 bases map to TRBD2. The trim removed 3 bases at V and 3 bases at J, leaving 10 bases unmatched. This CDR3 is 15 amino acids long. CDR1 and CDR2 from the germline V gene are GTSNPN and SVGIG (reference sequence). The DNA of the CDR3 is TGTGCCTGGAGCCTCGGAAGCGGGAGTGTCTACGAGCAGTACTTC. Amino acids: CAWSLGSGSVYEQYF.

CDR3 sequence (DNA): TGCGCCAGCAGCGTTACGGGGTATGGCTACACCTTC. Protein sequence: CASSVTGYGYTF. The chain employs TRBV5-1 and TRBJ1-2; no firm D call. The CDR3 runs 12 residues. Between the trimmed V and J ends, which lost 4 bases and 5 bases, there was a span of 9 bases. Germline V gene lookup returns CDR1 SGHRS and CDR2 YFSETQ.

V and J are TRBV5-1 and TRBJ2-2; no firm D call. CDR3 length equals 14 residues. V shed 4 bases and J shed 2 bases, with 9 bases lying between them. Looked up from germline, CDR1 is SGHRS and CDR2 is YFSETQ. The CDR3 reads CASSEQANTGELFF. The CDR3 nucleotides read TGCGCCAGCAGCGAGCAGGCAAACACCGGGGAGCTGTTTTTT.

This chain uses TRBV24-1 with TRBJ2-3; TRBD2 aligns across 14 bases. The junction had 4 bases not matched to a gene; V was cut back by 7 bases and J by 2 bases. This CDR3 contains 16 residues. From germline, CDR1 is KGHDR and CDR2 SFDVKD. This CDR3 is CATRGTSGGITDTQYF. The CDR3 DNA reads TGTGCCACCAGAGGGACTAGCGGGGGAATCACAGATACGCAGTATTTT.

This clone has just a few counts. This chain uses TRBV15 with TRBJ2-2, with a possible D match to TRBD1 (6 bases). The CDR3 covers 15 residues. The V end was cut by 5 bases, the J end by 0 bases, with 10 bases between. Germline-derived CDR1 and CDR2 are LNHNV and YYDKDF (reference sequence). The DNA for the CDR3 is TGTGCCACCAGCGCAGACAGGACGAACACCGGGGAGCTGTTTTTT. Protein product: CATSADRTNTGELFF.

The chain is built from TRBV30 and TRBJ2-7; TRBD1 matches 7 bases. Germline CDR1 is GTSNPN and CDR2 is SVGIG (reference sequence). The ends lost 5 bases at V and 7 bases at J; junction bases unmatched: 11. There are 13 residues in the CDR3. The CDR3 loop reads CAWAPGTAWEQYF. CDR3 DNA sequence: TGTGCCTGGGCCCCCGGGACAGCCTGGGAGCAGTACTTC.

The J gene is TRBJ1-2, the V gene TRBV19, with 8 bases aligning to TRBD1. The CDR3 spans 14 residues. V was pared by 6 bases and J by 3 bases, with 6 bases of the junction left unmatched. Germline V lookup: CDR1 LNHDA, CDR2 SQIVND (reference sequence). The CDR3 loop reads CASRPLGQDYGYTF. The DNA for the CDR3 is TGTGCCAGTAGGCCTCTGGGACAGGACTATGGCTACACCTTC.

This clone appeared a few times. The DNA for the CDR3 is TGTGCCAGCAGTTACTCGTCCACGAACACTGAAGCTTTCTTT. Protein sequence: CASSYSSTNTEAFF. This chain connects TRBV6-6 to TRBJ1-1; D not resolved. V lost 0 bases, J lost 1 base, and 6 bases lay in between. The germline V gene has CDR1 MNHNY and CDR2 SVGAGI (reference sequence). This CDR3 is built from 14 residues.

The genes are TRBV2 and TRBJ1-5, with TRBD1 identical over 7 bases. The junction had 2 bases not matched to a gene; V was cut back by 0 bases and J by 6 bases. This CDR3 is 14 amino acids long. Per germline, CDR1 SNHLY and CDR2 FYNNEI. The CDR3 protein is CASSEADRVQPQHF. As DNA, the CDR3 is TGTGCCAGCAGTGAAGCTGACAGGGTTCAGCCCCAGCATTTT.

The CDR3 nucleotides read TGCGCCAGCAGCCCAGGGGCAGGTTTGTCCGGGGAGCTGTTTTTT. This sequence encodes CASSPGAGLSGELFF. The chain combines TRBV4-1 with TRBJ2-2, with a possible D match to TRBD1 (6 bases). The CDR3 spans 15 residues. Germline V gene lookup returns CDR1 MGHRA and CDR2 YSYEKL. Deletions cut 4 bases from V and 6 bases from J, with 15 bases between.

This clone was seen more than once but under ten times. The V gene is TRBV7-8, the J gene TRBJ2-3, with D maybe TRBD2 (6 bases). Germline V lookup: CDR1 SGHVS, CDR2 FQNEAQ. CDR3 length equals 13 residues. Trimming pared 5 bases from V and 6 bases from J, leaving 12 bases between. Here the CDR3 DNA reads TGTGCCAGCAGCCGACTAGGGGTGGATACGCAGTATTTT. It is translated as CASSRLGVDTQYF.

CDR3: CASTKKGFGNTIYF. CDR3 nucleotide sequence: TGTGCCAGCACCAAGAAAGGGTTCGGAAACACCATATATTTT. The chain carries TRBV6-7 and TRBJ1-3, with D uncertain. TRBV6-7 falls under the ORF class, with uncertain function. Trimming cost V 7 bases and J 4 bases, with 14 bases left between them. The CDR3 length is 14 residues.

The CDR3 region is CASSQTPRNQPQHF. Written as DNA, the CDR3 is TGTGCCAGCAGTCAGACACCCCGCAATCAGCCCCAGCATTTT. V usage is TRBV28 and J usage is TRBJ1-5, with D uncertain. Between the trimmed V and J ends, which lost 5 bases and 2 bases, there was a span of 10 bases. This CDR3 region has 14 residues. The V gene's germline CDR1 is MDHEN and CDR2 SYDVKM.

This chain links TRBV20-1 with TRBJ1-4, with D maybe TRBD1 (5 bases). CDR1 DFQATT and CDR2 SNEGSKA come from the germline V gene (reference sequence). Trimming shortened V by 3 bases and J by 6 bases, and 14 bases separated the two germline ends. This CDR3 has 14 residues. CDR3 coding DNA: TGCAGTGCTAGTATGCGGGACCGGGATGAAAAACTGTTTTTT. Translated, it gives CSASMRDRDEKLFF.

The chain uses TRBV27 and TRBJ2-5; TRBD2 matches 7 bases. Germline V gives CDR1 MNHEY, CDR2 SMNVEV (reference sequence). The CDR3 runs to 14 residues. The ends lost 6 bases at V and 5 bases at J; junction bases unmatched: 9. Here the CDR3 DNA reads TGTGCCAGCAGCCCACACTCCGGGGGGGAGACCCAGTACTTC. Amino acids: CASSPHSGGETQYF.

The rearrangement joins TRBV6-5 to TRBJ2-7; D not certain. The germline gives CDR1 MNHEY, CDR2 SVGAGI. The V end was cut by 4 bases, the J end by 0 bases, with 10 bases between. The CDR3 totals 14 residues. CDR3 DNA: TGTGCCAGCAGTTCCGGACGGAGCTCCTACGAGCAGTACTTC. Amino acids: CASSSGRSSYEQYF.

CDR3 region: CASSFVDHLNYGYTF. CDR3 DNA sequence: TGTGCCAGCAGTTTTGTAGACCACCTTAACTATGGCTACACCTTC. The chain carries TRBV28 and TRBJ1-2; no firm D call. This CDR3 has 15 residues. V was cut by 3 bases and J by 1 base, with 12 bases left in between. Germline CDR1 is MDHEN and CDR2 is SYDVKM.

This clone appeared a few times. The chain couples TRBV19 to TRBJ1-5; D gene ambiguous. Looked up from germline, CDR1 is LNHDA and CDR2 is SQIVND (reference sequence). This CDR3 spans 14 amino acids. The V end was cut by 4 bases, the J end by 2 bases, with 9 bases between. The CDR3 nucleotides read TGTGCCAGTAGTACCCCATCGGGCAATCAGCCCCAGCATTTT. Protein sequence: CASSTPSGNQPQHF.

This chain uses TRBV2 with TRBJ2-7; 7 positions match TRBD1. Germline loops: CDR1 SNHLY, CDR2 FYNNEI. V was clipped by 7 bases and J by 7 bases; unmatched bases: 19. The CDR3 is made up of 16 amino acids. CDR3 sequence reads: CASTQNQLGTVEEQYF. As DNA, the CDR3 is TGTGCCAGCACTCAGAACCAGTTGGGGACAGTTGAGGAGCAGTACTTC.

The V gene is TRBV10-1, the J gene TRBJ2-7; D might be TRBD1 (6 bases). V dropped 10 bases and J dropped 5 bases, with 12 bases sitting between them. Germline loops: CDR1 WNHNN, CDR2 SYGVQD (reference sequence). CDR3 length: 11 amino acids. CDR3 protein: CATGTYNEQYF. CDR3 sequence (DNA): TGCGCCACGGGGACATATAACGAGCAGTACTTC.

The rearrangement links TRBV27 to TRBJ2-2; 7 bases are shared with TRBD1. The CDR3 is 18 amino acids. Germline V lookup: CDR1 MNHEY, CDR2 SMNVEV (reference sequence). Germline trimming cut 2 bases from V and 1 base from J; bases unmatched to any gene: 10. CDR3 sequence (DNA): TGTGCCAGCAGTTTAGAATTGTGGGACAGTCTGAACACCGGGGAGCTGTTTTTT. Residues: CASSLELWDSLNTGELFF.

The chain carries TRBV21-1 and TRBJ1-2; the table's D gene call, TRBD1, was not cross checked with the DNA. TRBV21-1 is assigned pseudogene status. The CDR3 length is 18 residues. CDR3 sequence reads: CASSAPGTGGRLGYGYTF. CDR3 nucleotides: TGTGCCAGCAGCGCCCCTGGGACAGGGGGGAGGTTAGGCTATGGCTACACCTTC.

The CDR3 DNA is TGTGCCAGCAGCTTGGAAGGACGATTATCTTCACCCCTCCACTTT. It specifies CASSLEGRLSSPLHF. V is TRBV5-4 and J is TRBJ1-6; D is unclear. Germline values: CDR1 SGHNT, CDR2 YYREEE (reference sequence). Trimming stripped 0 bases from V and 9 bases from J, with 13 bases between. This CDR3 has 15 residues.

This rearrangement joins TRBV5-3 to TRBJ1-1; TRBD1 matches at 7 bases. TRBV5-3 is noted as an ORF with a role that remains uncertain. J lost 2 bases, V lost 2 bases, and 15 bases had no gene match. This CDR3 contains 18 residues. CDR3 nucleotides: TGTGCCAGAAGCTTTACAGGGGCCACCAATTCTTTTAACACTGAAGCTTTCTTT. Protein: CARSFTGATNSFNTEAFF.

CDR3 bases: TGTGCCAGCAGGGCCAGGGAACACTACGAGCAGTACTTC. It is translated as CASRAREHYEQYF. The chain joins TRBV2 to TRBJ2-7, with a weak D call TRBD1 (5 bases). This CDR3 contains 13 residues. The V and J ends lost 6 bases and 3 bases respectively, with 12 bases between them. The germline CDR1 and CDR2 sequences are SNHLY and FYNNEI.